This T cell receptor beta chain is from a study of blood T cells in healthy people across ages. Study findings and constraints: Observed TCR beta diversity showed a strong correlation with the percentage of naive T cells as measured by flow cytometry.

Through a sample-barcoded 5' primer and a J-beta primer mix, a second PCR was run for roughly 6 to 11 cycles. One entry per CDR3 protein results from TCRdb running MiXCR on the 5' RACE reads. The table lists some 1.5 million distinct CDR3 sequences, 28% of them singletons. A word on this clonotype: Its specificity is not known.

Germline lookup yields CDR1 SQVTM and CDR2 ANQGSEA. After removal of 2 bases from V and 10 bases from J, the junction contained 9 bases not matched to a gene. The CDR3 is 14 residues long. This TCR derives from a woman aged 25 to 39 in good health. This rearrangement joins TRBV29-1 to TRBJ2-1; 9 nucleotides align to TRBD2. Sequenced sample: blood. The CDR3 loop reads CSVERRGGQGEQFF. In DNA, the CDR3 is TGCAGCGTTGAACGGCGGGGGGGCCAAGGGGAGCAGTTCTTC.